The next 29 T cell receptor beta chains were all read from a single sample in a study of blood T cell repertoires in COVID-19. TCRdb's copy holds only in-frame clones and misses some; the assay was immunoSEQ multiplex PCR. The data show tens of thousands of clones, roughly 76% seen once. What was sequenced was peripheral blood. The origin of the receptors is a woman in her 70s with acute or convalescent COVID-19.

The genes are TRBV28 and TRBJ1-5; D gene unclear. Trimming stripped 2 bases from V and 3 bases from J, with 2 bases between. The CDR3 extends over 12 amino acids. The V gene's germline CDR1 is MDHEN and CDR2 SYDVKM. The CDR3 DNA reads as TGTGCCAGCAGTTTACTCAATCAGCCCCAGCATTTT. This translates into CASSLLNQPQHF.

The genes are TRBV18 and TRBJ2-7; 10 bases agree with TRBD1. The CDR3 spans 14 residues. J lost 4 bases, V lost 3 bases, and 3 bases had no gene match. Per germline, CDR1 KGHSH and CDR2 LQKENI. CDR3 protein: CASSPGTGVYEQYF. The CDR3 nucleotides read TGTGCCAGCTCACCCGGGACAGGGGTTTACGAGCAGTACTTC.

The chain links TRBV5-5 to TRBJ1-6; 8 bases line up with TRBD1. CDR3 length equals 17 residues. V lost 0 bases, J lost 6 bases, and 8 bases stayed unmatched. Germline assignment: CDR1 SGHKS and CDR2 YYEKEE (reference sequence). The CDR3 nucleotides are TGTGCCAGCAGCTTGGGGGCACAGGGGGAGATTAATTCACCCCTCCACTTT. Amino acid sequence: CASSLGAQGEINSPLHF. Supplemented by reference TRBV5-5 and TRBJ1-6, the full variable domain reads DAGVTQSPTHLIKTRGQQVTLRCSPISGHKSVSWYQQVLGQGPQFIFQYYEKEERGRGNFPDRFSARQFPNYSSELNVNALLLGDSALYLCASSLGAQGEINSPLHFGNGTRLTVT.

This chain uses TRBV10-3 with TRBJ1-5; no clear D gene. The CDR3 sequence is 12 residues long. Trimming stripped 2 bases from V and 11 bases from J, with 10 bases between. Germline CDR1 and CDR2: ENHRY and SYGVKD. CDR3 sequence: CAISEPDMAQHF. DNA for the CDR3: TGTGCCATCAGTGAGCCAGACATGGCCCAGCATTTT.

The rearrangement joins TRBV5-4 to TRBJ2-7, with TRBD2 matching 10 bases. There are 17 residues in the CDR3. Per germline, CDR1 SGHNT and CDR2 YYREEE (reference sequence). Unmatched junction bases numbered 17, after V lost 4 bases and J lost 7 bases. CDR3 protein: CASSPRGSGRALQEQYF. DNA of the CDR3: TGTGCCAGCAGCCCGCGGGGCAGCGGGAGGGCCCTCCAGGAGCAGTACTTC. Together with reference TRBV5-4 and TRBJ2-7, the CDR3 gives the full variable domain: ETGVTQSPTHLIKTRGQQVTLRCSSQSGHNTVSWYQQALGQGPQFIFQYYREEENGRGNFPPRFSGLQFPNYSSELNVNALELDDSALYLCASSPRGSGRALQEQYFGPGTRLTVT.

This rearrangement joins TRBV5-1 to TRBJ1-2; 7 bases align to TRBD1. After removal of 3 bases from V and 6 bases from J, the junction contained 8 bases not matched to a gene. The germline CDR1 and CDR2 sequences are SGHRS and YFSETQ. The length of the CDR3 is 14 residues. The CDR3 coding sequence is TGCGCCAGCAGCTACACTCCCGGGACAGATGGCTACACCTTC. Its translation is CASSYTPGTDGYTF.

CDR3 nucleotides: TGTGCCAGCGGGGACAGGGTGGCCTATGGCTACACCTTC. As protein: CASGDRVAYGYTF. The chain uses TRBV5-5 and TRBJ1-2, with 9 positions matching TRBD1. Germline V gene lookup returns CDR1 SGHKS and CDR2 YYEKEE (reference sequence). The CDR3 has 13 residues. With V trimmed by 7 bases and J by 4 bases, 5 bases remained unmatched.

This clone ranks as hyperexpanded. The chain couples TRBV6-5 to TRBJ2-7; 8 bases align to TRBD1. The CDR3 length is 15 residues. CDR1 is MNHEY, CDR2 SVGAGI, per germline. V gave up 2 bases and J gave up 2 bases; unmatched junction bases: 5. CDR3 loop: CASSYRRTGTYEQYF. For the CDR3, the DNA is TGTGCCAGCAGTTACCGGAGGACAGGGACCTACGAGCAGTACTTC.

V and J are TRBV2 and TRBJ2-7, with D possibly being TRBD1 (6 bases). Germline CDR1 reads SNHLY; CDR2 reads FYNNEI. Trimming took 6 bases from V and 3 from J, leaving 15 bases between them. The CDR3 runs 14 residues. CDR3 DNA: TGTGCCAGCAGAGTAGACAGGACAATCTACGAGCAGTACTTC. Its protein is CASRVDRTIYEQYF.

The chain employs TRBV10-3 and TRBJ2-7; D perhaps matches TRBD2 (6 bases). CDR1 ENHRY and CDR2 SYGVKD come from the germline V gene. Trimming cost V 6 bases and J 2 bases, with 17 bases left between them. The CDR3 runs 15 residues. Written as DNA, the CDR3 is TGTGCCATCAGCGGGAAGGAGGGGTTAGCCTACGAGCAGTACTTC. Its protein is CAISGKEGLAYEQYF.

The J gene is TRBJ1-2, the V gene TRBV27, with 12 bases matching TRBD1. J gave up 4 bases and V 5 bases, and 8 bases lay outside the gene matches. The CDR3 consists of 16 residues. Germline-derived CDR1 and CDR2 are MNHEY and SMNVEV (reference sequence). The CDR3 DNA is TGTGCCAGCAGTAAAGGGACAGGGGGCGTACCCTATGGCTACACCTTC. This codes for CASSKGTGGVPYGYTF.

The rearrangement links TRBV30 to TRBJ2-7; possibly TRBD1 for D (5 bases). The CDR3 totals 12 residues. V lost 0 bases, J lost 7 bases, and 10 bases lay in between. CDR1 and CDR2 from the germline V gene are GTSNPN and SVGIG (reference sequence). The CDR3 protein is CAWSVGPGEQYF. The CDR3 bases are TGTGCCTGGAGTGTAGGTCCAGGGGAGCAGTACTTC.

The V call is TRBV3-1 (or the pseudogene TRBV3-2), the J call TRBJ1-5, with 12 bases identical to TRBD1. Germline V gene lookup returns CDR1 LGHDT and CDR2 YNNKEL (reference sequence). The CDR3 totals 15 residues. After removal of 3 bases from V and 6 bases from J, the junction contained 3 bases not matched to a gene. Here the CDR3 reads CASSQGQGAGQPQHF. The DNA for the CDR3 is TGTGCCAGCAGCCAGGGACAGGGGGCAGGTCAGCCCCAGCATTTT.

This clone occurred many times. The rearrangement joins TRBV2 to TRBJ1-5, with D perhaps TRBD1 (5 bases). Trimming removed 5 bases from V and 1 base from J, with 18 bases in between. Germline V gene lookup returns CDR1 SNHLY and CDR2 FYNNEI. The CDR3 runs 17 residues. CDR3 nucleotide sequence: TGTGCCAGCAGTCCCCGGGACTTTGGGATCAGCAATCAGCCCCAGCATTTT. It codes for CASSPRDFGISNQPQHF.

The chain joins TRBV28 to TRBJ1-5; maybe TRBD1 (6 bases). The V gene lost 2 bases and the J gene lost 4 bases, with 9 bases spanning the gap. The CDR3 length is 14 residues. CDR1 is MDHEN and CDR2 is SYDVKM in the germline V gene. CDR3 nucleotide sequence: TGTGCCAGCAGTTTAGTACAGGGAAATCAGCCCCAGCATTTT. Its protein product is CASSLVQGNQPQHF.

This clone was picked up one time. The chain is built from TRBV7-2 and TRBJ2-1, with a weak D call TRBD2 (6 bases). Germline lookup yields CDR1 SGHTA and CDR2 FQGNSA. The length of the CDR3 is 16 residues. V gave up 4 bases and J gave up 5 bases, with 18 bases separating them. CDR3 DNA sequence: TGTGCCAGCAGCTACCGGGCGGGACGACTAAACAATGAGCAGTTCTTC. This sequence encodes CASSYRAGRLNNEQFF.

The chain recombines TRBV29-1 with TRBJ1-2; the D is unclear. V was clipped by 5 bases and J by 2 bases, with 12 bases between them. CDR1 SQVTM and CDR2 ANQGSEA come from the germline V gene. The CDR3 extends over 13 amino acids. CDR3 region: CSVRHPVNYGYTF. The DNA of the CDR3 is TGCAGCGTTCGACACCCTGTGAACTATGGCTACACCTTC.

The chain links TRBV2 to TRBJ2-1; TRBD2 matches at 7 bases. Germline lookup yields CDR1 SNHLY and CDR2 FYNNEI. This CDR3 region has 16 residues. V was clipped by 7 bases and J by 4 bases; unmatched bases: 13. The CDR3 sequence: CASTDRWAGLYNEQFF. CDR3 DNA sequence: TGTGCCAGCACCGACCGCTGGGCGGGACTATACAATGAGCAGTTCTTC. The whole variable domain, remainder taken from reference TRBV2 and TRBJ2-1, is EPEVTQTPSHQVTQMGQEVILRCVPISNHLYFYWYRQILGQKVEFLVSFYNNEISEKSEIFDDQFSVERPDGSNFTLKIRSTKLEDSAMYFCASTDRWAGLYNEQFFGPGTRLTVL.

This clone was found a few times. V and J are TRBV12-3 or TRBV12-4 and TRBJ1-1; 7 nucleotides align to TRBD1. The CDR3 is 13 residues long. With V trimmed by 6 bases and J by 4 bases, 5 bases remained unmatched. CDR3 in DNA: TGTGCCAGCAGCCAGGACAGGTCCACTGAAGCTTTCTTT. This sequence encodes CASSQDRSTEAFF.

The rearrangement uses TRBV19 and TRBJ1-3; 8 bases match TRBD1. V was clipped by 9 bases and J by 4 bases; unmatched bases: 5. CDR1 is LNHDA and CDR2 is SQIVND in the germline V gene (reference sequence). The CDR3 runs to 13 residues. For the CDR3, the DNA is TGTGCCAGCATGGGGACAGGCGGAAACACCATATATTTT. Its translation: CASMGTGGNTIYF.

The chain couples TRBV28 to TRBJ2-7; TRBD1 matches at 7 bases. This CDR3 is 14 amino acids long. Germline assignment: CDR1 MDHEN and CDR2 SYDVKM. V was pared by 6 bases and J by 3 bases, with 8 bases of the junction left unmatched. DNA for the CDR3: TGTGCCAGCAGGAAGACAGGGCCTCACTACGAGCAGTACTTC. It translates to CASRKTGPHYEQYF.

The V gene is TRBV5-1, the J gene TRBJ1-5, with 8 bases lining up with TRBD1. The CDR3 contains 16 residues. Germline CDR1 is SGHRS and CDR2 is YFSETQ. Trimming took 4 bases from V and 7 from J; bases not matched to a gene: 13. The CDR3 region has the DNA TGCGCCAGCAGCAAGGGGGACAGGACATCGGGGCAGCCCCAGCATTTT. This encodes CASSKGDRTSGQPQHF.

The chain uses TRBV7-3 and TRBJ2-5; perhaps TRBD2 as D (7 bases). Germline V gene data show CDR1 as SGHTA and CDR2 as FQGTGA. The length of the CDR3 is 15 residues. Trimming pared 1 base from V and 2 bases from J, leaving 11 bases between. CDR3 protein: CASSLNGGLQETQYF. Written as DNA, the CDR3 is TGTGCCAGCAGCTTAAACGGGGGGCTACAAGAGACCCAGTACTTC.

V usage is TRBV23-1 and J usage is TRBJ1-5; D might be TRBD1 (5 bases). TRBV23-1 is an open reading frame whose function is uncertain. This CDR3 is 14 amino acids long. Trimming took 3 bases from V and 4 from J, leaving 10 bases between them. The CDR3 sequence: CASSHRRDNQPQHF. CDR3 DNA: TGCGCCAGCAGTCACCGCAGGGATAATCAGCCCCAGCATTTT.

This clone appeared a single time. The chain recombines TRBV27 with TRBJ2-7; 12 nucleotides align to TRBD2. After removal of 7 bases from V and 5 bases from J, the junction contained 6 bases not matched to a gene. The CDR3 is made up of 14 amino acids. Germline lookup yields CDR1 MNHEY and CDR2 SMNVEV (reference sequence). The CDR3 DNA is TGTGCCAGCAAACCGGGACTAGCGGGTGACGAGCAGTACTTC. Translating it yields CASKPGLAGDEQYF.

V is TRBV15 and J is TRBJ2-3, with D tentatively TRBD2 (6 bases). V lost 5 bases to trimming and J lost 1 base, with 16 bases between them. The CDR3 extends over 16 amino acids. Germline lookup yields CDR1 LNHNV and CDR2 YYDKDF (reference sequence). CDR3 bases: TGTGCCACCAGCGGACCTCGGCGGGGAGGCACAGATACGCAGTATTTT. It is translated as CATSGPRRGGTDTQYF.

The rearrangement joins TRBV2 to TRBJ2-5; TRBD2 matches 10 bases. The CDR3 contains 16 residues. Germline CDR1 reads SNHLY; CDR2 reads FYNNEI. V shed 3 bases and J 3 bases; nucleotides not matched to a gene: 7. CDR3 DNA sequence: TGTGCCAGCAGTGATGTAGGGACTAGCGTAAAAGAGACCCAGTACTTC. The encoded protein is CASSDVGTSVKETQYF.

V gene TRBV6-5 combines with J gene TRBJ2-3; TRBD2 is a possible D gene (6 bases). V was trimmed by 7 bases and J by 2 bases, leaving 13 bases between them. The CDR3 runs 14 residues. Germline V gene data show CDR1 as MNHEY and CDR2 as SVGAGI. The CDR3 nucleotides are TGTGCCAGCACGGTTGGAGGGCACACAGATACGCAGTATTTT. It is translated as CASTVGGHTDTQYF.

This clone was observed a few times. The chain uses TRBV7-9 and TRBJ2-1; the D gene is possibly TRBD2 (6 bases). There are 15 residues in the CDR3. The V gene lost 1 base and the J gene lost 5 bases, with 12 bases spanning the gap. From germline, CDR1 is SEHNR and CDR2 FQNEAQ (reference sequence). The CDR3 protein is CASSLGPGGDNEQFF. DNA of the CDR3: TGTGCCAGCAGCTTAGGGCCGGGCGGGGACAATGAGCAGTTCTTC.